The 22 T cell receptor beta chains in this list originate from one sample, sequenced in a study of spatial heterogeneity in lung cancer. MiXCR, run by TCRdb on the 5' RACE reads, gives a single entry per CDR3 protein. The sample carries about 80,000 distinct CDR3 sequences, 8% recorded once. The time point: sample taken at primary tumor resection. The starting material was PBMCs, obtained at surgery. The receptors here all came from a male donor with early-stage non-small cell lung cancer.

V and J are TRBV20-1 and TRBJ2-1; no clear D. Trimming cost V 2 bases and J 4 bases, with 6 bases left between them. The germline V gene has CDR1 DFQATT and CDR2 SNEGSKA (reference sequence). The CDR3 contains 12 residues. The CDR3 DNA reads as TGCAGTGCTAGATTTTCATACAATGAGCAGTTCTTC. Amino acid sequence: CSARFSYNEQFF.

This clonotype has at least ten counts. At one end the junction does not follow the germline gene, possibly because of a read error. The chain employs TRBV7-9 and TRBJ2-7, with 8 bases matching TRBD1. CDR3 size: 13 residues. The V gene's germline CDR1 is SEHNR and CDR2 FQNEAQ (reference sequence). The DNA of the CDR3 is TGTGCCAGCAGCATAAACACCGGACAGGGAAGGGACTTC. This translates into CASSINTGQGRDF.

The chain carries TRBV3-1 and TRBJ2-3, with D tentatively TRBD1 (6 bases). The CDR3 is 17 amino acids. From germline, CDR1 is LGHDT and CDR2 YNNKEL (reference sequence). Trimming left V 0 bases short and J 0 bases short, with 13 bases between. This chain's CDR3 is CASSQDQARGSTDTQYF. In DNA form, the CDR3 reads TGTGCCAGCAGCCAAGATCAGGCCAGGGGAAGCACAGATACGCAGTATTTT.

This clonotype was seen at least ten times. The chain links TRBV15 to TRBJ2-7; D remains ambiguous. Trimming stripped 0 bases from V and 0 bases from J, with 6 bases between. This CDR3 is built from 14 residues. Germline CDR1 reads LNHNV; CDR2 reads YYDKDF (reference sequence). The CDR3 region is CATSRDLGSYEQYF. As DNA, the CDR3 is TGTGCCACCAGCAGAGATCTAGGCTCCTACGAGCAGTACTTC.

This clonotype has ten or more counts. The V gene is TRBV10-2, the J gene TRBJ2-2; TRBD1 is a possible D gene (5 bases). CDR3 length: 16 amino acids. The germline V gene has CDR1 WSHSY and CDR2 SAAADI. Trimming removed 4 bases at V and 3 bases at J, with 15 bases between. The CDR3: CASSVVGLGDTGELFF. The DNA for the CDR3 is TGCGCCAGCAGTGTGGTGGGGCTAGGGGACACCGGGGAGCTGTTTTTT.

This clonotype was counted many times. The chain couples TRBV6-5 to TRBJ1-1; no reliable D call. The germline gives CDR1 MNHEY, CDR2 SVGAGI. V shed 3 bases and J shed 7 bases, with 12 bases lying between them. CDR3 length: 13 residues. CDR3 sequence (DNA): TGTGCCAGCAGTTATATTAACGGCGGTGAAGCTTTCTTT. This sequence encodes CASSYINGGEAFF.

This rearrangement joins TRBV6-2 or TRBV6-3 to TRBJ2-7; D is unresolved. The CDR3 covers 15 residues. Germline CDR1 is MNHEY and CDR2 is SVGEGT. The V end was cut by 6 bases, the J end by 3 bases, with 18 bases between. CDR3 protein: CASSAAWATGYEQYF. The CDR3 DNA is TGTGCCAGCAGCGCAGCTTGGGCTACCGGCTACGAGCAGTACTTC.

This clonotype was detected many times. This chain uses TRBV28 with TRBJ1-1, with 9 bases fitting TRBD1. The length of the CDR3 is 19 residues. The V gene end was trimmed by 4 bases and the J gene end by 4 bases; junction bases not matched to a gene: 19. Germline CDR1 and CDR2: MDHEN and SYDVKM. The CDR3 reads CASSSILLDRGLLTTEAFF. The CDR3 region has the DNA TGTGCCAGCAGTTCCATTTTGCTGGACAGGGGTCTCCTGACCACTGAAGCTTTCTTT.

This chain joins TRBV7-8 and TRBJ2-5; no clear D gene. The CDR3 runs 14 residues. Germline loops: CDR1 SGHVS, CDR2 FQNEAQ. Trimming took off 1 base at V and 4 bases at J, with 10 bases between the two ends. In DNA form, the CDR3 reads TGTGCCAGCAGCTTAGTAGCTAGAGCAGAGACCCAGTACTTC. Encoded protein: CASSLVARAETQYF.

This clonotype was seen more than once but under ten times. The CDR3 reads CASSFSLGTSADTQYF. The DNA for the CDR3 is TGTGCCAGCAGCTTCTCTCTCGGGACTAGCGCGGATACGCAGTATTTT. This chain connects TRBV7-9 to TRBJ2-3; 10 bases are shared with TRBD2. The CDR3 length is 16 residues. The V gene end was trimmed by 3 bases and the J gene end by 6 bases; junction bases not matched to a gene: 9. The germline V gene has CDR1 SEHNR and CDR2 FQNEAQ (reference sequence). Using reference TRBV7-9 and TRBJ2-3 for the parts outside the CDR3, the full variable domain is DTGVSQNPRHKITKRGQNVTFRCDPISEHNRLYWYRQTLGQGPEFLTYFQNEAQLEKSRLLSDRFSAERPKGSFSTLEIQRTEQGDSAMYLCASSFSLGTSADTQYFGPGTRLTVL.

This clonotype was detected a few times. The chain combines TRBV5-1 with TRBJ2-2; 10 nucleotides align to TRBD2. CDR3 length: 16 residues. With V trimmed by 7 bases and J by 0 bases, 6 bases remained unmatched. From germline, CDR1 is SGHRS and CDR2 YFSETQ. CDR3 sequence reads: CASQESGRANTGELFF. The CDR3 DNA reads TGCGCCAGCCAGGAGAGCGGGAGGGCGAACACCGGGGAGCTGTTTTTT.

This clonotype was seen many times. This sequence joins TRBV6-6 and TRBJ1-4, with D unresolved. The V gene's germline CDR1 is MNHNY and CDR2 SVGAGI (reference sequence). Trimming stripped 5 bases from V and 2 bases from J, with 18 bases between. This CDR3 has 17 amino acids. The chain's CDR3 is CASSDVGSWTTNEKLFF. CDR3 nucleotide sequence: TGTGCCAGCAGTGACGTAGGGAGCTGGACGACTAATGAAAAACTGTTTTTT.

This clonotype was seen only a few times. V gene TRBV6-2 or TRBV6-3 combines with J gene TRBJ1-2, with no clear D. The V end lost 3 bases, the J end lost 1 base, and 9 bases lay between the germline ends. This CDR3 spans 14 amino acids. The V gene's germline CDR1 is MNHEY and CDR2 SVGEGT. The chain's CDR3 is CASSYRRSNYGYTF. CDR3 sequence (DNA): TGTGCCAGCAGTTATCGCCGGAGTAACTATGGCTACACCTTC.

The rearrangement joins TRBV4-3 to TRBJ1-1; tentative D call: TRBD1 (5 bases). This CDR3 contains 16 residues. CDR1 is LGHNA and CDR2 is YSLEER in the germline V gene. V lost 3 bases and J 3 bases, leaving 17 bases between the germline ends. This CDR3 is CASSQGFRVGDTEAFF. The CDR3 region has the DNA TGCGCCAGCAGCCAGGGCTTCAGGGTTGGTGACACTGAAGCTTTCTTT.

The chain recombines TRBV19 with TRBJ1-2; a possible D gene is TRBD1 (5 bases). Trimming took off 0 bases at V and 7 bases at J, with 12 bases between the two ends. CDR1 and CDR2 (germline): LNHDA, SQIVND (reference sequence). This CDR3 is built from 14 residues. The CDR3 coding sequence is TGTGCCAGTAGTATAGATTCTGGGACGGCTGGCTACACCTTC. This gives the protein CASSIDSGTAGYTF.

This clonotype was detected only a few times. The chain combines TRBV7-9 with TRBJ2-3, with 14 bases identical to TRBD2. This CDR3 comprises 15 residues. The ends lost 5 bases at V and 6 bases at J; junction bases unmatched: 4. Germline V lookup: CDR1 SEHNR, CDR2 FQNEAQ (reference sequence). The CDR3 is CASSRTSGRIDTQYF. The CDR3 DNA sequence: TGTGCCAGCAGCCGGACTAGCGGGAGGATTGATACGCAGTATTTT.

The chain links TRBV7-8 to TRBJ1-5; the D gene is possibly TRBD1 (6 bases). CDR3 length: 15 amino acids. Trimming shortened V by 4 bases and J by 4 bases, and 14 bases separated the two germline ends. The germline V gene has CDR1 SGHVS and CDR2 FQNEAQ. DNA of the CDR3: TGTGCCAGCAGCTCCCGTTTTACAGGGAATCAGCCCCAGCATTTT. Its translation is CASSSRFTGNQPQHF.

The V and J genes are TRBV23-1 and TRBJ1-1; D uncertain. TRBV23-1 is flagged as an ORF with uncertain function. The CDR3 is made up of 12 amino acids. The germline V and J ends were trimmed by 8 bases and 11 bases, with 18 bases remaining between them. The CDR3 protein is CASPLGRDCAFF. CDR3 nucleotides: TGCGCCAGCCCCCTCGGACGAGACTGCGCTTTCTTT.

There are many counts of this clonotype. The chain recombines TRBV4-2 with TRBJ2-5; 8 nucleotides agree with TRBD1. Losses at the gene ends were 4 bases for V and 4 bases for J; bases not matched to a gene: 11. Germline CDR1 reads LGHNA; CDR2 reads YNFKEQ. The CDR3 contains 16 residues. DNA for the CDR3: TGTGCCAGCAGCCCCCGACAGGGGCCGAACGGAGAGACCCAGTACTTC. Its protein is CASSPRQGPNGETQYF.

This clonotype occurred many times. The rearrangement uses TRBV28 and TRBJ2-1; D call uncertain. CDR1 and CDR2 (germline): MDHEN, SYDVKM. CDR3 size: 15 residues. Trimming took 3 bases from V and 2 from J, leaving 11 bases between them. CDR3 DNA sequence: TGTGCCAGCAGTTTTAGACCGGCTGCCTACAATGAGCAGTTCTTC. This sequence encodes CASSFRPAAYNEQFF.

This rearrangement joins TRBV5-1 to TRBJ1-3; unclear D gene. The V gene's germline CDR1 is SGHRS and CDR2 YFSETQ. V was pared by 0 bases and J by 0 bases, with 13 bases between. There are 17 residues in the CDR3. This CDR3 reads CASSLVAGTSSGNTIYF. The CDR3 region has the DNA TGCGCCAGCAGCTTGGTGGCAGGCACGAGCTCTGGAAACACCATATATTTT.

At least ten counts were recorded for this clonotype. The chain is built from TRBV3-1 and TRBJ1-3, with TRBD1 identical over 8 bases. The V gene's germline CDR1 is LGHDT and CDR2 YNNKEL (reference sequence). CDR3 length: 18 residues. The junction had 7 bases not matched to a gene; V was cut back by 0 bases and J by 0 bases. The CDR3 protein is CASSQDRDRYSSGNTIYF. CDR3 sequence (DNA): TGTGCCAGCAGCCAAGATAGGGACAGGTACTCCTCTGGAAACACCATATATTTT.